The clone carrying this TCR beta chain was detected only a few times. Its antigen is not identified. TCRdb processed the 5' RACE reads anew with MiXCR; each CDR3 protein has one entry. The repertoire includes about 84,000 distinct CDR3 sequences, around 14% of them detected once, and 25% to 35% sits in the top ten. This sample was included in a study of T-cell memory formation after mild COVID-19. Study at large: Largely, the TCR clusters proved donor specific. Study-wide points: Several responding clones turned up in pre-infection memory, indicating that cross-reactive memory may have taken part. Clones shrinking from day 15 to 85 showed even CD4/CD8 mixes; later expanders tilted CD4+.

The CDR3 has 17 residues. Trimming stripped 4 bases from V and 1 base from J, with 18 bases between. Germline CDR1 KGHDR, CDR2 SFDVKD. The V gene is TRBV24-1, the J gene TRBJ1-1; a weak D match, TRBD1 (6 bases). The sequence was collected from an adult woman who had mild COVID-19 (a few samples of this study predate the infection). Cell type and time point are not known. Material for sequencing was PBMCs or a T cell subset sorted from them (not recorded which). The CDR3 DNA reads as TGTGCCACCAGTGACGGTGGCAGGGGAGACAAGAACACTGAAGCTTTCTTT. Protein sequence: CATSDGGRGDKNTEAFF.